The 32 T cell receptor beta chains reported below all come from one sample, sequenced in a study of shared clonotypes between healthy human individuals. The method was immunoSEQ multiplex PCR; TCRdb's version includes in-frame clones alone and lacks a portion of them. This sample has 2 million to 2.5 million clones, with approximately 90% found just once. The sequencing sample was made of naive CD4+ T cells from PBMCs. The subset here: CD45RA+ positively selected. The receptors derive from a man aged 18 to 30 in good health. Some clones in this sample may be carry-over from other donors' samples.

This chain connects TRBV4-1 to TRBJ2-5, with D possibly being TRBD1 (6 bases). Per germline, CDR1 MGHRA and CDR2 YSYEKL. CDR3 length: 16 amino acids. Trimming took off 0 bases at V and 2 bases at J, with 13 bases between the two ends. CDR3 bases: TGCGCCAGCAGCCAAGATCCTTGGGGACAACAAGAGACCCAGTACTTC. This sequence encodes CASSQDPWGQQETQYF.

The chain links TRBV7-3 to TRBJ2-2; D is ambiguous. Trimming cost V 8 bases and J 0 bases, with 16 bases left between them. CDR1 SGHTA and CDR2 FQGTGA come from the germline V gene. This CDR3 contains 16 residues. The CDR3 loop is CASSLISGANTGELFF. CDR3 nucleotides: TGTGCCAGCTCCCTAATCTCTGGAGCGAACACCGGGGAGCTGTTTTTT.

This chain uses TRBV28 with TRBJ1-5, with 7 bases lining up with TRBD1. J lost 2 bases, V lost 5 bases, and 9 bases had no gene match. Germline V gives CDR1 MDHEN, CDR2 SYDVKM. The CDR3 runs 16 residues. In DNA, the CDR3 is TGTGCCAGCAGTGAGAACAGGGGCGCGGGCAATCAGCCCCAGCATTTT. Translation: CASSENRGAGNQPQHF.

The genes are TRBV5-1 and TRBJ2-7; D unclear. The CDR3 contains 15 residues. The germline V gene has CDR1 SGHRS and CDR2 YFSETQ. Trimming took 1 base from V and 6 from J, leaving 17 bases between them. The CDR3 sequence: CASSLSGQTFGEQYF. The CDR3 DNA reads as TGCGCCAGCAGCTTGTCCGGCCAGACCTTCGGCGAGCAGTACTTC. The full variable domain, its missing parts supplied by reference TRBV5-1 and TRBJ2-7, is KAGVTQTPRYLIKTRGQQVTLSCSPISGHRSVSWYQQTPGQGLQFLFEYFSETQRNKGNFPGRFSGRQFSNSRSEMNVSTLELGDSALYLCASSLSGQTFGEQYFGPGTRLTVT.

DNA of the CDR3: TGTGCCAGCAGTACCTTAAATCAGCCCCAGCATTTT. This gives the protein CASSTLNQPQHF. This chain links TRBV6-6 with TRBJ1-5; D gene ambiguous. Germline V gene sequence: CDR1 MNHNY, CDR2 SVGAGI (reference sequence). The CDR3 consists of 12 residues. Between the trimmed V and J ends, which lost 5 bases and 4 bases, there was a span of 6 bases.

The rearrangement uses TRBV6-1 and TRBJ2-2, with D possibly being TRBD1 (7 bases). Trimming took 4 bases from V and 5 from J, leaving 14 bases between them. The germline V gene encodes CDR1 MNHNS and CDR2 SASEGT. CDR3 size: 15 residues. The CDR3 DNA is TGTGCCAGCAGTGCGCGACAGGGAGGTACCGGGGAGCTGTTTTTT. This sequence encodes CASSARQGGTGELFF.

In its sample, this clone was seen once. The chain carries TRBV7-8 and TRBJ1-1, with 8 bases that match TRBD1. This CDR3 is 15 amino acids long. V shed 7 bases, J shed 4 bases, and the junction held 11 bases outside the gene matches. CDR1 is SGHVS, CDR2 FQNEAQ, per germline. This CDR3 reads CASTSDRAGRTEAFF. DNA of the CDR3: TGTGCCAGCACCTCGGACAGGGCGGGACGCACTGAAGCTTTCTTT.

The genes are TRBV5-1 and TRBJ2-7; D not certain. Between the trimmed V and J ends, which lost 0 bases and 6 bases, there was a span of 10 bases. The CDR3 runs to 13 residues. Germline V gives CDR1 SGHRS, CDR2 YFSETQ. The CDR3 sequence: CASSLGNVGEQYF. CDR3 bases: TGCGCCAGCAGCTTGGGCAACGTGGGCGAGCAGTACTTC.

This chain uses TRBV28 with TRBJ2-5, with TRBD2 matching 8 bases. V trimming: 3 bases; J trimming: 5 bases; junction bases outside the gene matches: 14. CDR3 length equals 17 residues. The V gene's germline CDR1 is MDHEN and CDR2 SYDVKM. The DNA for the CDR3 is TGTGCCAGCAGTTTTGGGTTAAGGCGGGAGGCGGGCGAGACCCAGTACTTC. This encodes CASSFGLRREAGETQYF.

This chain uses TRBV7-3 with TRBJ1-2; 10 bases line up with TRBD1. V was pared by 5 bases and J by 6 bases, with 3 bases of the junction left unmatched. Germline V gene sequence: CDR1 SGHTA, CDR2 FQGTGA. There are 13 residues in the CDR3. CDR3: CASSPGQGHGYTF. CDR3 nucleotides: TGTGCCAGCAGCCCGGGACAGGGGCATGGCTACACCTTC.

The chain combines TRBV7-3 with TRBJ2-4, with 8 bases fitting TRBD1. After removal of 4 bases from V and 0 bases from J, the junction contained 5 bases not matched to a gene. The germline gives CDR1 SGHTA, CDR2 FQGTGA. CDR3 size: 16 residues. The CDR3 region is CASSSRTGLAKNIQYF. The CDR3 DNA reads TGTGCCAGCAGCTCCCGGACAGGGCTAGCCAAAAACATTCAGTACTTC.

This chain connects TRBV4-3 to TRBJ1-5, with TRBD1 as a possible D gene (6 bases). Germline V gene lookup returns CDR1 LGHNA and CDR2 YSLEER. V was trimmed by 1 base and J by 3 bases, leaving 13 bases between them. This CDR3 contains 16 residues. The CDR3 protein is CASSQGLGGVNQPQHF. The CDR3 bases are TGCGCCAGCAGCCAAGGTTTGGGGGGCGTCAATCAGCCCCAGCATTTT.

V and J are TRBV15 and TRBJ1-5; TRBD1 might be the D (6 bases). The germline CDR1 and CDR2 sequences are LNHNV and YYDKDF (reference sequence). Between the trimmed V and J ends, which lost 9 bases and 5 bases, there was a span of 11 bases. This CDR3 has 12 amino acids. In DNA form, the CDR3 reads TGTGCCACGGGACAAACGGATCAGCCCCAGCATTTT. Its translation is CATGQTDQPQHF.

This sequence joins TRBV9 and TRBJ2-1; 11 nucleotides match TRBD2. The V gene end was trimmed by 4 bases and the J gene end by 7 bases; junction bases not matched to a gene: 10. Germline loops: CDR1 SGDLS, CDR2 YYNGEE. This CDR3 has 16 residues. The CDR3 nucleotides are TGTGCCAGCAGCCCGCGATCGGGACTAGCGGAGAATGAGCAGTTCTTC. Amino acid sequence: CASSPRSGLAENEQFF.

The chain combines TRBV6-5 with TRBJ1-4; D remains ambiguous. V lost 6 bases and J 6 bases, leaving 17 bases between the germline ends. The CDR3 has 15 amino acids. Germline V CDR1 and CDR2: MNHEY, SVGAGI. CDR3 sequence: CASSTPQDPDEKLFF. In DNA form, the CDR3 reads TGTGCCAGCAGCACACCTCAAGACCCAGATGAAAAACTGTTTTTT.

In DNA, the CDR3 is TGCGGCCGCAGCACCTACAATGAGCAGTTCTTC. Translated: CGRSTYNEQFF. The chain links TRBV20-1 to TRBJ2-1; D not certain. Germline lookup yields CDR1 DFQATT and CDR2 SNEGSKA (reference sequence). The CDR3 runs 11 residues.

As for this clone: The same CDR3 can be traced to other DNA sequences in this sample. V gene TRBV5-1 combines with J gene TRBJ1-1; 7 bases map to TRBD1. This CDR3 has 14 amino acids. Germline V CDR1 and CDR2: SGHRS, YFSETQ. V was pared by 0 bases and J by 1 base, with 0 bases of the junction left unmatched. CDR3 nucleotides: TGCGCCAGCAGCTTGGGGGACAGGAACACTGAAGCTTTCTTT. Its protein is CASSLGDRNTEAFF.

With respect to this clone: The junction departs from the called germline gene at one end, perhaps through a read error. The V call is TRBV5-8, the J call TRBJ2-7; 7 nucleotides match TRBD2. CDR3 size: 15 residues. The germline CDR1 and CDR2 sequences are SGHTS and YDEGEE. In nucleotides, the CDR3 is TGTGCCAGCAGCTTGGTGGTGACAGCGGGGTCTCGGCCCTCCTTC. Protein product: CASSLVVTAGSRPSF.

The chain joins TRBV21-1 to TRBJ2-3. TRBV21-1 is reported as a pseudogene. This CDR3 has 19 residues. The CDR3 DNA reads TGTGCCAGCAGCAAAAATAGGACCAGGAGAGGGGTTAGCACAGATACGCAGTATTTT. It yields the protein CASSKNRTRRGVSTDTQYF.

The chain employs TRBV5-1 and TRBJ2-3; 9 bases line up with TRBD2. This CDR3 is built from 16 residues. Germline-derived CDR1 and CDR2 are SGHRS and YFSETQ. The junction had 8 bases not matched to a gene; V was cut back by 4 bases and J by 2 bases. The DNA of the CDR3 is TGCGCCAGCAGCCCGATGGCGGGAGGGATCACAGATACGCAGTATTTT. It codes for CASSPMAGGITDTQYF. The full variable domain, its missing parts supplied by reference TRBV5-1 and TRBJ2-3, is KAGVTQTPRYLIKTRGQQVTLSCSPISGHRSVSWYQQTPGQGLQFLFEYFSETQRNKGNFPGRFSGRQFSNSRSEMNVSTLELGDSALYLCASSPMAGGITDTQYFGPGTRLTVL.

The rearrangement links TRBV5-1 to TRBJ1-2, with a tentative D call TRBD1 (5 bases). Germline lookup yields CDR1 SGHRS and CDR2 YFSETQ. V was shortened by 4 bases and J by 0 bases, with 16 bases between the two germline ends. The CDR3 loop spans 16 amino acids. The CDR3 here is CASSPIPGKTNYGYTF. Here the CDR3 DNA reads TGCGCCAGCAGCCCAATTCCAGGGAAAACTAACTATGGCTACACCTTC.

The chain joins TRBV7-9 to TRBJ1-1, with 9 bases fitting TRBD1. The length of the CDR3 is 15 residues. J lost 2 bases, V lost 5 bases, and 6 bases had no gene match. Germline V lookup: CDR1 SEHNR, CDR2 FQNEAQ (reference sequence). CDR3 DNA sequence: TGTGCCAGCAGCCCCTGGGGACAGGGCAACACTGAAGCTTTCTTT. Encoded protein: CASSPWGQGNTEAFF. The whole variable domain, remainder taken from reference TRBV7-9 and TRBJ1-1, is DTGVSQNPRHKITKRGQNVTFRCDPISEHNRLYWYRQTLGQGPEFLTYFQNEAQLEKSRLLSDRFSAERPKGSFSTLEIQRTEQGDSAMYLCASSPWGQGNTEAFFGQGTRLTVV.

The CDR3: CASSPSRRGGYQPQHF. The CDR3 DNA reads as TGTGCCAGTAGTCCTAGCCGCAGAGGGGGATATCAGCCCCAGCATTTT. V is TRBV19 and J is TRBJ1-5, with a possible D match to TRBD1 (6 bases). Trimming took 5 bases from V and 5 from J, leaving 19 bases between them. Germline V gene lookup returns CDR1 LNHDA and CDR2 SQIVND (reference sequence). The CDR3 has 16 residues. The variable domain in full, with the rest retrieved from reference TRBV19 and TRBJ1-5, is DGGITQSPKYLFRKEGQNVTLSCEQNLNHDAMYWYRQDPGQGLRLIYYSQIVNDFQKGDIAEGYSVSREKKESFPLTVTSAQKNPTAFYLCASSPSRRGGYQPQHFGDGTRLSIL.

The chain uses TRBV14 and TRBJ1-2; 8 nucleotides align to TRBD1. Germline CDR1 SGHDN, CDR2 FVKESK. The CDR3 totals 16 residues. V shed 5 bases, J shed 2 bases, and the junction held 10 bases outside the gene matches. The CDR3 sequence: CASSSYWTGSNYGYTF. In DNA form, the CDR3 reads TGTGCCAGCAGCTCCTATTGGACAGGGTCAAACTATGGCTACACCTTC.

The chain combines TRBV11-2 with TRBJ2-3; D is unclear. V gave up 4 bases and J gave up 4 bases, with 15 bases separating them. This CDR3 is 15 amino acids long. Germline loops: CDR1 SGHAT, CDR2 FQNNGV. The CDR3 nucleotides read TGTGCCAGCAGCTCCTGGGCCCAGCTGGCAGATACGCAGTATTTT. Residues: CASSSWAQLADTQYF.

V is TRBV18 and J is TRBJ1-1, with D unclear. CDR3 length: 15 amino acids. Germline assignment: CDR1 KGHSH and CDR2 LQKENI. Trimming cost V 2 bases and J 3 bases, with 13 bases left between them. The CDR3 DNA follows: TGTGCCAGCTCACCAGTCCGGAACTGGGACACTGAAGCTTTCTTT. Its translation is CASSPVRNWDTEAFF.

The chain recombines TRBV27 with TRBJ1-5; TRBD1 matches 12 bases. The ends lost 5 bases at V and 5 bases at J; junction bases unmatched: 7. This CDR3 is 16 amino acids long. The germline V gene has CDR1 MNHEY and CDR2 SMNVEV (reference sequence). The CDR3 reads CASSTGTGGADQPQHF. The CDR3 DNA sequence: TGTGCCAGCAGTACCGGGACAGGGGGCGCCGATCAGCCCCAGCATTTT.

To note about this clone: The same CDR3 also results from other DNA sequences found in this sample. V is TRBV5-1 and J is TRBJ1-1; D gene unclear. This CDR3 is built from 13 residues. V was shortened by 1 base and J by 2 bases, with 6 bases between the two germline ends. Germline V gene lookup returns CDR1 SGHRS and CDR2 YFSETQ. CDR3 nucleotides: TGCGCCAGCAGCTTGACAGTTAACACTGAAGCTTTCTTT. This encodes CASSLTVNTEAFF.

The V call is TRBV5-1, the J call TRBJ2-5, with D possibly matching TRBD2 (6 bases). The CDR3 length is 15 residues. Germline lookup yields CDR1 SGHRS and CDR2 YFSETQ. Trimming removed 3 bases from V and 4 bases from J, with 16 bases in between. In nucleotides, the CDR3 is TGCGCCAGCAGCTGGGAGGATGGGACTGGAGAGACCCAGTACTTC. Protein sequence: CASSWEDGTGETQYF.

This rearrangement joins TRBV2 to TRBJ1-1; D unclear. CDR1 is SNHLY and CDR2 is FYNNEI in the germline V gene. This CDR3 has 13 residues. V shed 4 bases and J shed 4 bases, with 10 bases lying between them. The CDR3: CASSVRLGTEAFF. The CDR3, as DNA: TGTGCCAGCAGTGTGCGGTTAGGCACTGAAGCTTTCTTT.

This chain joins TRBV6-1 and TRBJ2-7, with 8 bases matching TRBD2. Germline assignment: CDR1 MNHNS and CDR2 SASEGT. The CDR3 runs 13 residues. V dropped 4 bases and J dropped 3; count of bases not matched to a gene: 2. The CDR3: CASSVREDYEQYF. CDR3 coding DNA: TGTGCCAGCAGTGTGCGGGAGGACTACGAGCAGTACTTC.

The chain links TRBV4-1 to TRBJ2-5, with a weak D call TRBD2 (5 bases). There are 18 residues in the CDR3. Germline loops: CDR1 MGHRA, CDR2 YSYEKL. V was pared by 0 bases and J by 2 bases, with 19 bases between. The CDR3 nucleotides are TGCGCCAGCAGCCAAGATTGGTCGGCGGTGAGCGGACAAGAGACCCAGTACTTC. The encoded protein is CASSQDWSAVSGQETQYF.